The source of this TCR beta chain is a study of cytomegalovirus exposure and HLA in healthy donors. This clone has more than one count but fewer than ten. Its specificity is unknown. The study's findings and limits: Reportedly, HLA-A and HLA-B alleles of most subjects were accurately predicted from TCR beta. Cytomegalovirus status, reportedly, was diagnosed with high specificity and sensitivity by the classifier. Some V segments, including TRBV6-2 and TRBV6-3, were excluded as indistinguishable.

The PCR employed 60 Vbeta primers together with 13 Jbeta primers. TCRdb's copy holds only in-frame clones and misses some; the assay was immunoSEQ multiplex PCR. Of about 94,000 clones detected, approximately 66% appear once; the ten largest clones hold roughly 3.9%. The CDR3 has 13 amino acids. Trimming stripped 3 bases from V and 9 bases from J, with 9 bases between. The V gene's germline CDR1 is SGHTA and CDR2 FQGNSA. The clonotype originates from a man younger than 40 in good health and CMV-seronegative. This chain connects TRBV7-2 to TRBJ1-6; unclear D gene. Specimen: PBMCs. This CDR3 reads CASSLTPGSPLHF. The CDR3 coding sequence is TGTGCCAGCAGCTTGACTCCGGGTTCACCCCTCCACTTT.